This entry describes one TCR beta chain. No antigen is known for it. V was pared by 5 bases and J by 8 bases, with 16 bases between. There are 14 residues in the CDR3. From germline, CDR1 is MDHEN and CDR2 SYDVKM. Second-dose schedules of about 4 or about 12 weeks were combined. Produced via immunoSEQ multiplex PCR; TCRdb's table is partial and in-frame only. In the table there are more than 75,000 clones, about nine tenths of which are singletons. This sample is drawn from a study of T cell responses to AZD1222 COVID-19 vaccine. General observations from the study: Clonal diversity may have been underestimated, and the donors were mostly white British, with more females than males. Spike-wide vaccine-associated CD4 TCRs dominated at 160-218 and 743-854.

This chain uses TRBV28 with TRBJ1-3; no clear D. This receptor was identified in an adult who received the AZD1222 COVID-19 vaccine. Material: peripheral blood, obtained 28 days after the second AZD1222 dose. The DNA of the CDR3 is TGTGCCAGCAGTGGGCCGGTCTCGTGGGACACCATATATTTT. Encoded protein: CASSGPVSWDTIYF.